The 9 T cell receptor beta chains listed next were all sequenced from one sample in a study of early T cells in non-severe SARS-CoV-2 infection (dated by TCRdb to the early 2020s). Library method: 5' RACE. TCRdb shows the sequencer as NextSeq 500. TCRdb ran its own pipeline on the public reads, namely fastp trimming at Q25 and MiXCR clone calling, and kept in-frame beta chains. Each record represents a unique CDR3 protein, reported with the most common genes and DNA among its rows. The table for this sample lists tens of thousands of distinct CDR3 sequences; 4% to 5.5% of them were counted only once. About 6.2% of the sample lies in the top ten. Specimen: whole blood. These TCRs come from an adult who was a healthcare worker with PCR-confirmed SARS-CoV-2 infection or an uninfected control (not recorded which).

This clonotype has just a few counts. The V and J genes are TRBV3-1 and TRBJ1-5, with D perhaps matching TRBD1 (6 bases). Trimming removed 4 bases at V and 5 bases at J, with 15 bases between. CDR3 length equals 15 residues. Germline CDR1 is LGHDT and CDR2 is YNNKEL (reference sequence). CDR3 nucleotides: TGTGCCAGCAGCCTATCCGGGACACCTTATCAGCCCCAGCATTTT. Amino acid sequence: CASSLSGTPYQPQHF.

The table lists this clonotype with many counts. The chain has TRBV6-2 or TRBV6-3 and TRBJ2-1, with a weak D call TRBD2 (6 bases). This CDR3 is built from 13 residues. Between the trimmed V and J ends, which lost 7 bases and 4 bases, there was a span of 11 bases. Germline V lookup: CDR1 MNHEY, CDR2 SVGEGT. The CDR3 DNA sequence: TGTGCCAGCACTAGGGACTCTTACAATGAGCAGTTCTTC. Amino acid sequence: CASTRDSYNEQFF.

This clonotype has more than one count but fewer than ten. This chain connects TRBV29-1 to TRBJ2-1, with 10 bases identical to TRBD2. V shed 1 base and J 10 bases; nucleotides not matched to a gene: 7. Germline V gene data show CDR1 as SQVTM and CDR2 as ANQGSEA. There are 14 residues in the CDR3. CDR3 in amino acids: CSVEGAGGQREQFF. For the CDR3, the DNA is TGCAGCGTTGAAGGAGCGGGGGGGCAACGGGAGCAGTTCTTC.

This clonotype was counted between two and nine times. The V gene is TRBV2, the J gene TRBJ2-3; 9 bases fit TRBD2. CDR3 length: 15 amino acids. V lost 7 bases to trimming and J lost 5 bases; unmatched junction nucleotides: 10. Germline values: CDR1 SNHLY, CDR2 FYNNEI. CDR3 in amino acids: CASTPRGRAVDTQYF. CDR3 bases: TGTGCCAGCACGCCTCGCGGGAGGGCCGTAGATACGCAGTATTTT.

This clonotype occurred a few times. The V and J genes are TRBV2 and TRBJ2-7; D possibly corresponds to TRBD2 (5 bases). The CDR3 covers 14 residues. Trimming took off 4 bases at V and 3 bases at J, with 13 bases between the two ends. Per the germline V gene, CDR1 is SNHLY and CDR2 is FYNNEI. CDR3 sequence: CASSVRGLVYEQYF. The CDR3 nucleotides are TGTGCCAGCAGTGTTCGGGGTCTAGTCTACGAGCAGTACTTC.

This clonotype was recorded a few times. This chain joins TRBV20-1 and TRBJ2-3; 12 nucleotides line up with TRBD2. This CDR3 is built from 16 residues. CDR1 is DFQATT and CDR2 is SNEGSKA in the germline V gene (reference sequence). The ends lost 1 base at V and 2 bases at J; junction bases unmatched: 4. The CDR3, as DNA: TGCAGTGCTAGAGTGTCTAGCGGGGGGGCCACAGATACGCAGTATTTT. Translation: CSARVSSGGATDTQYF.

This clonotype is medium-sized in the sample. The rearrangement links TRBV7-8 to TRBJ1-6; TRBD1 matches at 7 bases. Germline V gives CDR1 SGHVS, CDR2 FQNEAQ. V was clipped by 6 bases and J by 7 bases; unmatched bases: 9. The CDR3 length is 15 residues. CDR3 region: CASSYRQGSNSPLHF. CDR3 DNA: TGTGCCAGCAGTTACAGACAGGGCTCAAATTCACCCCTCCACTTT. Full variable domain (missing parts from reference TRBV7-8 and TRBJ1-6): GAGVSQSPRYKVAKRGQDVALRCDPISGHVSLFWYQQALGQGPEFLTYFQNEAQLDKSGLPSDRFFAERPEGSVSTLKIQRTQQEDSAVYLCASSYRQGSNSPLHFGNGTRLTVT.

CDR3 coding DNA: TGCAGTGCAGACAGGGTGGGATACAATGAGCAGTTCTTC. It encodes CSADRVGYNEQFF. The chain uses TRBV20-1 and TRBJ2-1; 7 bases are shared with TRBD1. With V trimmed by 6 bases and J by 4 bases, 6 bases remained unmatched. This CDR3 is built from 13 residues. CDR1 is DFQATT and CDR2 is SNEGSKA in the germline V gene (reference sequence).

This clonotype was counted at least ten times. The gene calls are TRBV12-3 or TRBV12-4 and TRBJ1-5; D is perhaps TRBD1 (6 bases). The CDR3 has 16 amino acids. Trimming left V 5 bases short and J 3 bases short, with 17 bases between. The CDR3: CASSIGQIGLNQPQHF. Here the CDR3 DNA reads TGTGCCAGCAGTATCGGACAGATAGGCCTCAATCAGCCCCAGCATTTT.